These 25 T cell receptor beta chains were all obtained from the same sample, sequenced in a study of blood T cell repertoires in COVID-19. The method was immunoSEQ multiplex PCR; TCRdb's version includes in-frame clones alone and lacks a portion of them. The data contain some 170,000 clones, approximately 78% of them singletons. Sequencing used peripheral blood. Every receptor here comes from a human donor in a cohort sampled during active COVID-19.

The chain joins TRBV11-2 to TRBJ2-3; perhaps TRBD2 as D (6 bases). Germline V CDR1 and CDR2: SGHAT, FQNNGV. Trimming pared 8 bases from V and 4 bases from J, leaving 16 bases between. The CDR3 sequence is 14 residues long. The CDR3 loop reads CASCPWGDPDTQYF. The CDR3 DNA reads TGTGCCAGCTGTCCCTGGGGGGACCCAGATACGCAGTATTTT. Together with reference TRBV11-2 and TRBJ2-3, the CDR3 gives the full variable domain: EAGVAQSPRYKIIEKRQSVAFWCNPISGHATLYWYQQILGQGPKLLIQFQNNGVVDDSQLPKDRFSAERLKGVDSTLKIQPAKLEDSAVYLCASCPWGDPDTQYFGPGTRLTVL.

The rearrangement uses TRBV11-3 and TRBJ2-7; 7 bases match TRBD1. CDR1 and CDR2 (germline): SGHNT, YENEEA. The CDR3 is 14 amino acids. After removal of 5 bases from V and 3 bases from J, the junction contained 7 bases not matched to a gene. The CDR3 DNA follows: TGTGCCAGCAGCGCCCGGGACAGCAGCTACGAGCAGTACTTC. Protein sequence: CASSARDSSYEQYF.

V usage is TRBV13 and J usage is TRBJ1-6; D gene ambiguous. V was clipped by 8 bases and J by 8 bases, with 10 bases between them. CDR1 is PRHDT, CDR2 FYEKMQ, per germline (reference sequence). This CDR3 spans 12 amino acids. In DNA, the CDR3 is TGTGCCAGCTCGTTCCGGTATTCACCCCTCCACTTT. It specifies CASSFRYSPLHF. Based on the CDR3 plus reference TRBV13 and TRBJ1-6, the full variable domain is AAGVIQSPRHLIKEKRETATLKCYPIPRHDTVYWYQQGPGQDPQFLISFYEKMQSDKGSIPDRFSAQQFSDYHSELNMSSLELGDSALYFCASSFRYSPLHFGNGTRLTVT.

The rearrangement links TRBV6-5 to TRBJ1-5; D might be TRBD1 (6 bases). With 0 bases removed from V and 1 base from J, the gap between germline ends came to 10 bases. CDR1 is MNHEY and CDR2 is SVGAGI in the germline V gene. The CDR3 loop spans 16 amino acids. The CDR3 here is CASSYSMDSSNQPQHF. The CDR3 DNA reads TGTGCCAGCAGTTACTCCATGGACAGCAGCAATCAGCCCCAGCATTTT.

The V call is TRBV7-9, the J call TRBJ1-4, with a weak D call TRBD1 (6 bases). There are 15 residues in the CDR3. V gave up 1 base and J gave up 13 bases, with 19 bases separating them. The germline V gene encodes CDR1 SEHNR and CDR2 FQNEAQ (reference sequence). CDR3 residues: CASSLGQGSRGILFF. The CDR3 DNA follows: TGTGCCAGCAGCTTAGGTCAGGGGTCTCGCGGTATACTGTTTTTT.

The genes are TRBV12-2 and TRBJ1-5; the table's D gene call, TRBD1, was not cross checked with the DNA. TRBV12-2 corresponds to a pseudogene. The CDR3 totals 16 residues. The CDR3 region is CASRLWDSHSNQPQHF. The CDR3 region has the DNA TGTGCAAGTCGCTTGTGGGACAGCCATAGCAATCAGCCCCAGCATTTT.

The chain joins TRBV11-3 to TRBJ2-5, with 8 nucleotides matching TRBD2. The V segment lost 5 bases and the J segment 3 bases; nucleotides outside the gene matches: 5. In germline, CDR1 is SGHNT, CDR2 YENEEA. CDR3 length: 14 residues. CDR3 protein: CASSPGTSEETQYF. The CDR3 DNA sequence: TGTGCCAGCAGCCCGGGGACTAGTGAAGAGACCCAGTACTTC. The entire variable domain, with the rest obtained from reference TRBV11-3 and TRBJ2-5, is as follows: EAGVVQSPRYKIIEKKQPVAFWCNPISGHNTLYWYLQNLGQGPELLIRYENEEAVDDSQLPKDRFSAERLKGVDSTLKIQPAELGDSAVYLCASSPGTSEETQYFGPGTRLLVL.

The chain links TRBV19 to TRBJ2-2; 8 nucleotides align to TRBD2. Per germline, CDR1 LNHDA and CDR2 SQIVND (reference sequence). The CDR3 extends over 16 amino acids. V dropped 8 bases and J dropped 6; count of bases not matched to a gene: 14. The CDR3 DNA reads TGTGCCAGTCGGCGCGGGACTAGTCGTGTCGCCGGGGAGCTGTTTTTT. Translation: CASRRGTSRVAGELFF.

This clone was seen a single time. The rearrangement uses TRBV27 and TRBJ1-1; D is unclear. Germline lookup yields CDR1 MNHEY and CDR2 SMNVEV (reference sequence). With 4 bases removed from V and 1 base from J, the gap between germline ends came to 7 bases. The CDR3 spans 13 residues. The CDR3 loop reads CASSSHGNTEAFF. The DNA of the CDR3 is TGTGCCAGCAGTTCCCACGGGAACACTGAAGCTTTCTTT.

The rearrangement joins TRBV15 to TRBJ2-5; TRBD2 matches at 15 bases. Germline CDR1 LNHNV, CDR2 YYDKDF (reference sequence). V was pared by 11 bases and J by 5 bases, with 12 bases of the junction left unmatched. The CDR3 consists of 16 residues. CDR3 sequence (DNA): TGTGCCTGTTCCTGGACTAGCGGGAGGGTTCGGGAGACCCAGTACTTC. The encoded protein is CACSWTSGRVRETQYF.

The rearrangement joins TRBV7-3 to TRBJ2-1; 10 bases agree with TRBD1. V lost 4 bases, J lost 4 bases, and 7 bases stayed unmatched. CDR1 SGHTA and CDR2 FQGTGA come from the germline V gene. The CDR3 sequence is 16 residues long. CDR3 coding DNA: TGTGCCAGCAGCTCCGGGACAGGGGCCGGATACAATGAGCAGTTCTTC. Protein product: CASSSGTGAGYNEQFF.

The chain recombines TRBV18 with TRBJ1-1; 9 nucleotides line up with TRBD1. From germline, CDR1 is KGHSH and CDR2 LQKENI. V shed 0 bases, J shed 0 bases, and the junction held 5 bases outside the gene matches. The CDR3 runs 17 residues. The CDR3 nucleotides read TGTGCCAGCTCACCACCACAGGGGGCTATAATGAACACTGAAGCTTTCTTT. Encoded protein: CASSPPQGAIMNTEAFF.

The V call is TRBV18, the J call TRBJ1-1; 7 bases match TRBD1. This CDR3 contains 13 residues. Germline assignment: CDR1 KGHSH and CDR2 LQKENI. With V trimmed by 5 bases and J by 0 bases, 0 bases remained unmatched. In nucleotides, the CDR3 is TGTGCCAGCTCAGGGACAGTGAACACTGAAGCTTTCTTT. Translating it yields CASSGTVNTEAFF.

The chain links TRBV2 to TRBJ2-3, with D possibly matching TRBD2 (8 bases). This CDR3 comprises 14 residues. Germline V gene sequence: CDR1 SNHLY, CDR2 FYNNEI. V lost 9 bases and J lost 3, with 16 bases in between. CDR3 sequence (DNA): TGTGCCAGTAGACAGGGCGGGAGGACAGATACGCAGTATTTT. The encoded protein is CASRQGGRTDTQYF. Combining the CDR3 with reference TRBV2 and TRBJ2-3 gives the whole variable domain EPEVTQTPSHQVTQMGQEVILRCVPISNHLYFYWYRQILGQKVEFLVSFYNNEISEKSEIFDDQFSVERPDGSNFTLKIRSTKLEDSAMYFCASRQGGRTDTQYFGPGTRLTVL.

In its sample, this clone was seen a few times. The chain employs TRBV9 and TRBJ2-3, with 11 bases aligning to TRBD1. CDR1 and CDR2 (germline): SGDLS, YYNGEE. The CDR3 totals 16 residues. Trimming cost V 4 bases and J 3 bases; bases outside gene matches: 7. The CDR3 loop is CASSLRTGGLTDTQYF. In DNA form, the CDR3 reads TGTGCCAGCAGCCTCCGGACAGGGGGCTTGACAGATACGCAGTATTTT.

This clone has more than one count but fewer than ten. The chain links TRBV6-5 to TRBJ2-7; TRBD2 agrees at 8 bases. The junction had 1 base not matched to a gene; V was cut back by 6 bases and J by 0 bases. The length of the CDR3 is 13 residues. Germline lookup yields CDR1 MNHEY and CDR2 SVGAGI. CDR3 protein: CASSGGGSYEQYF. The DNA for the CDR3 is TGTGCCAGCAGCGGGGGGGGCTCCTACGAGCAGTACTTC.

CDR3 in DNA: TGTGCCAGCAGCTCGGACAGGGGATTCTATGGCTACACCTTC. Protein: CASSSDRGFYGYTF. This chain joins TRBV5-4 and TRBJ1-2, with 9 bases lining up with TRBD1. CDR3 length: 14 amino acids. The germline V gene has CDR1 SGHNT and CDR2 YYREEE (reference sequence). V lost 3 bases to trimming and J lost 4 bases; unmatched junction nucleotides: 4.

The chain combines TRBV28 with TRBJ1-1; 7 bases agree with TRBD1. V was clipped by 4 bases and J by 0 bases; unmatched bases: 2. Germline CDR1 is MDHEN and CDR2 is SYDVKM. CDR3 size: 14 residues. The CDR3 sequence: CASSWTGLNTEAFF. In DNA, the CDR3 is TGTGCCAGCAGTTGGACAGGCTTGAACACTGAAGCTTTCTTT.

The chain links TRBV14 to TRBJ1-1; 8 bases are a match to TRBD1. There are 15 residues in the CDR3. Losses at the gene ends were 1 base for V and 4 bases for J; bases not matched to a gene: 5. Germline V gene sequence: CDR1 SGHDN, CDR2 FVKESK. The DNA of the CDR3 is TGTGCCAGCAGCCAAGGTGGACAGGGCATCACTGAAGCTTTCTTT. As protein: CASSQGGQGITEAFF.

This chain uses TRBV27 with TRBJ1-2; D gene uncertain. Germline CDR1 reads MNHEY; CDR2 reads SMNVEV (reference sequence). This CDR3 has 13 residues. V was clipped by 8 bases and J by 4 bases, with 14 bases between them. The chain's CDR3 is CASYGRIGYGYTF. Here the CDR3 DNA reads TGTGCCAGCTATGGGAGGATCGGCTATGGCTACACCTTC.

The J gene is TRBJ2-7, the V gene TRBV7-9, with TRBD1 identical over 7 bases. The CDR3 loop spans 16 amino acids. Trimming at V came to 5 bases and at J to 6 bases, leaving 16 bases not matched to a gene. Germline values: CDR1 SEHNR, CDR2 FQNEAQ (reference sequence). The CDR3 region is CASSSTDRAVGSEQYF. CDR3 in DNA: TGTGCCAGCAGCAGCACCGACAGGGCTGTAGGCAGCGAGCAGTACTTC.

This chain joins TRBV7-2 and TRBJ2-5; D is perhaps TRBD1 (6 bases). Trimming pared 1 base from V and 5 bases from J, leaving 14 bases between. Germline values: CDR1 SGHTA, CDR2 FQGNSA. The CDR3 sequence is 15 residues long. As DNA, the CDR3 is TGTGCCAGCAGCTTAGATTCAGGGGACGGGGAGACCCAGTACTTC. Its protein product is CASSLDSGDGETQYF.

The genes are TRBV15 and TRBJ2-3, with D unresolved. In germline, CDR1 is LNHNV, CDR2 YYDKDF (reference sequence). V gave up 5 bases and J gave up 1 base, with 13 bases separating them. This CDR3 is 15 amino acids long. The chain's CDR3 is CATSSSRQGTDTQYF. CDR3 coding DNA: TGTGCCACCAGCTCATCAAGGCAGGGCACAGATACGCAGTATTTT.

The chain joins TRBV5-4 to TRBJ2-3, with 7 bases lining up with TRBD1. The CDR3 spans 12 residues. The junction had 6 bases not matched to a gene; V was cut back by 3 bases and J by 11 bases. The germline V gene has CDR1 SGHNT and CDR2 YYREEE (reference sequence). CDR3 protein: CASSWDSTGQYF. DNA of the CDR3: TGTGCCAGCAGCTGGGACAGTACAGGGCAGTATTTT.

This chain joins TRBV7-2 and TRBJ2-2, with TRBD1 identical over 8 bases. The CDR3 runs to 15 residues. V dropped 2 bases and J dropped 3; count of bases not matched to a gene: 2. The germline V gene has CDR1 SGHTA and CDR2 FQGNSA. CDR3 region: CASSLQGAYTGELFF. The CDR3 nucleotides read TGTGCCAGCAGCTTACAGGGGGCCTACACCGGGGAGCTGTTTTTT.